This T cell receptor (beta chain) comes out of a study of identical twins. From germline, CDR1 is SGHVS and CDR2 FNYEAQ. Trimming left V 1 base short and J 4 bases short, with 7 bases between. The CDR3 sequence is 13 residues long. TCRdb reprocessed the 5' RACE reads with MiXCR, giving one entry per CDR3 protein. The top ten hold roughly 15% of the sample, which has 200,000 to 250,000 distinct CDR3 sequences, roughly 7.1% seen once. This clonotype occurred many times. These data were also reused for a study on T cells expressing NK-cell markers. Per that study: Cells sorted as CD3+CD56+NKG2C+, CD3+CD56+NKG2C- and CD3+CD56-NKG2C+ T cells supplied the TCR beta repertoires.

The chain has TRBV7-6 and TRBJ1-1; D remains ambiguous. What was sequenced was CD8+ T cells sorted from blood. This sequence was found in a woman aged 18-35 years in good health. CDR3 bases: TGTGCCAGCAGCTTAGGGTGGAGCACTGAAGCTTTCTTT. Its translation: CASSLGWSTEAFF.